The 9 T cell receptor beta chains listed next were all sequenced from one sample in a study of immune characteristics of hereditary and idiopathic chronic pancreatitis. Patients undergoing total pancreatectomy with islet autotransplantation (TPIAT) were the source of the chronic pancreatitis pancreas tissue. Library prep was done by the immunoSEQ multiplex PCR assay. TCRdb holds this immuneACCESS table with in-frame rearrangements only. Some clones are missing; in checked studies, unresolved V genes explain under half, and the rest has no known cause. In this sample the table shows about 14,000 clones, about 73% of which occur a single time. 12% to 15% of the sample lies in the top ten. Sequenced input: pancreas tissue with hereditary chronic pancreatitis. Source of these receptors: a human donor with chronic pancreatitis.

The chain is built from TRBV7-9 and TRBJ2-7, with D maybe TRBD2 (6 bases). V gave up 3 bases and J gave up 7 bases, with 19 bases separating them. There are 15 residues in the CDR3. Germline lookup yields CDR1 SEHNR and CDR2 FQNEAQ (reference sequence). CDR3 amino acids: CASSFYGTSMGEQYF. The CDR3 nucleotides are TGTGCCAGCAGCTTCTACGGGACTTCCATGGGGGAGCAGTACTTC.

The chain employs TRBV5-4 and TRBJ1-1; D is possibly TRBD1 (5 bases). Germline V gene data show CDR1 as SGHNT and CDR2 as YYREEE (reference sequence). Trimming took 3 bases from V and 1 from J, leaving 7 bases between them. The CDR3 consists of 13 residues. CDR3 loop: CASSWGRNTEAFF. CDR3 nucleotide sequence: TGTGCCAGCAGCTGGGGACGGAACACTGAAGCTTTCTTT.

The rearrangement joins TRBV18 to TRBJ2-5; TRBD1 aligns across 9 bases. Trimming at V came to 6 bases and at J to 4 bases, leaving 9 bases not matched to a gene. The CDR3 spans 15 residues. CDR1 is KGHSH, CDR2 LQKENI, per germline. The CDR3 region has the DNA TGTGCCAGCTCCCAGGGGACAGGGACGGGAGAGACCCAGTACTTC. Its protein product is CASSQGTGTGETQYF. The variable domain in full, with the rest retrieved from reference TRBV18 and TRBJ2-5, is NAGVMQNPRHLVRRRGQEARLRCSPMKGHSHVYWYRQLPEEGLKFMVYLQKENIIDESGMPKERFSAEFPKEGPSILRIQQVVRGDSAAYFCASSQGTGTGETQYFGPGTRLLVL.

A single count supports this clone. The CDR3 here is CASSWGAGRWNQPQHF. The DNA for the CDR3 is TGTGCCAGCAGCTGGGGAGCAGGGAGGTGGAATCAGCCCCAGCATTTT. The chain has TRBV5-5 and TRBJ1-5, with D tentatively TRBD1 (5 bases). The CDR3 is 16 amino acids. The V gene's germline CDR1 is SGHKS and CDR2 YYEKEE (reference sequence). With 3 bases removed from V and 4 bases from J, the gap between germline ends came to 17 bases. Together with reference TRBV5-5 and TRBJ1-5, the CDR3 gives the full variable domain: DAGVTQSPTHLIKTRGQQVTLRCSPISGHKSVSWYQQVLGQGPQFIFQYYEKEERGRGNFPDRFSARQFPNYSSELNVNALLLGDSALYLCASSWGAGRWNQPQHFGDGTRLSIL.

The chain employs TRBV6-1 and TRBJ1-1; D call uncertain. The germline V gene encodes CDR1 MNHNS and CDR2 SASEGT. The CDR3 extends over 14 amino acids. With 3 bases removed from V and 1 base from J, the gap between germline ends came to 9 bases. The CDR3 nucleotides are TGTGCCAGCAGTGATCTTCGGGGGAACACTGAAGCTTTCTTT. Its translation is CASSDLRGNTEAFF.

This clone has only one observation. The rearrangement joins TRBV20-1 to TRBJ2-7, with 9 bases aligning to TRBD2. The CDR3 spans 14 residues. Germline loops: CDR1 DFQATT, CDR2 SNEGSKA (reference sequence). V lost 3 bases and J lost 3; bases outside the gene matches: 6. CDR3 coding DNA: TGCAGTGCTAGTTTAGCGGGAGTAAACTACGAGCAGTACTTC. It encodes CSASLAGVNYEQYF.

The chain joins TRBV30 to TRBJ1-2; 11 bases align to TRBD1. V was clipped by 5 bases and J by 3 bases; unmatched bases: 2. The germline gives CDR1 GTSNPN, CDR2 SVGIG (reference sequence). CDR3 length: 13 amino acids. The CDR3 is CAWGQGAYYGYTF. As DNA, the CDR3 is TGTGCCTGGGGACAGGGGGCTTACTATGGCTACACCTTC.

The V gene is TRBV5-1, the J gene TRBJ2-6; no definite D call. Germline values: CDR1 SGHRS, CDR2 YFSETQ. V lost 0 bases and J lost 4, with 5 bases in between. CDR3 length: 14 residues. CDR3 sequence: CASSLGSGANVLTF. The CDR3 bases are TGCGCCAGCAGCTTGGGATCCGGGGCCAACGTCCTGACTTTC.

CDR3 DNA: TGTGCCTGGAGTGTACTAGCGGGAGGGCCCGGGGAGCTGTTTTTT. Translated: CAWSVLAGGPGELFF. The V call is TRBV30, the J call TRBJ2-2; the match to TRBD2 covers 13 bases. Germline values: CDR1 GTSNPN, CDR2 SVGIG (reference sequence). V dropped 0 bases and J dropped 6; count of bases not matched to a gene: 1. This CDR3 contains 15 residues.